This TCR beta chain was identified during a study of CD8 T cells in Susac syndrome. RNA amounts of roughly 0.5 to 1 ug underwent reverse transcription with random hexamers. Each CDR3 protein gets one entry after TCRdb re-called the immunoSEQ multiplex PCR reads with MiXCR. This table holds 250,000 to 300,000 distinct CDR3 sequences, 75% to 90% found once. This clonotype has more than one count but fewer than ten. Between the trimmed V and J ends, which lost 5 bases and 6 bases, there was a span of 9 bases. The germline V gene has CDR1 SEHNR and CDR2 FQNEAQ (reference sequence). CDR3 length: 12 residues.

V usage is TRBV7-9 and J usage is TRBJ2-3, with D possibly being TRBD1 (6 bases). This clonotype was obtained from a human donor with multiple sclerosis. Sequenced input: CD8+ T cells from PBMCs. CDR3 DNA sequence: TGTGCCAGCAGCCCGCAGGGGGATACGCAGTATTTT. Its protein is CASSPQGDTQYF.